This passage covers 9 T cell receptor beta chains from one sample sequenced in a study of Graves' ophthalmopathy and Graves' hyperthyroidism (dated by TCRdb to 2016 to 2019). Instrument on record: Illumina HiSeq 2000. For repertoire sequencing, the TCR beta CDR3 regions were amplified from RNA transcripts. The first round of RT-PCR was done with HTBI primers and the Qiagen OneStep RT-PCR kit, and was followed by a second round of multiplex PCR, then size selection and purification. TCRdb reprocessed the public reads (quality trimming at Q25 with fastp, clone calling with MiXCR) and kept in-frame beta chains. Every distinct CDR3 protein forms one entry, paired with its most common genes and DNA. Present in this sample are about 370,000 distinct CDR3 sequences, 17% of which were seen just once. The top ten constitute roughly 2.3% of the sample. Sequencing was done on a sample of peripheral blood. The source is an adult woman with stable Graves' hyperthyroidism.

This clonotype has at least ten counts. This rearrangement joins TRBV20-1 to TRBJ1-1, with 8 bases that match TRBD1. CDR1 and CDR2 (germline): DFQATT, SNEGSKA (reference sequence). After removal of 5 bases from V and 1 base from J, the junction contained 6 bases not matched to a gene. The CDR3 is 14 amino acids. CDR3 protein: CSAETDRGNTEAFF. As DNA, the CDR3 is TGCAGTGCTGAAACCGACAGGGGGAACACTGAAGCTTTCTTT.

This clonotype was counted many times. V is TRBV2 and J is TRBJ2-2; 11 bases are a match to TRBD2. This CDR3 has 14 residues. V lost 7 bases and J lost 5; bases outside the gene matches: 3. Germline V gene sequence: CDR1 SNHLY, CDR2 FYNNEI. CDR3 residues: CASTASGRTGELFF. The CDR3 nucleotides are TGTGCCAGCACTGCTAGCGGGAGGACCGGGGAGCTGTTTTTT.

This clonotype has a count of ten or more. The V call is TRBV6-2 or TRBV6-3, the J call TRBJ1-1; D perhaps matches TRBD1 (5 bases). This CDR3 contains 17 residues. Deletions cut 5 bases from V and 1 base from J, with 20 bases between. From germline, CDR1 is MNHEY and CDR2 SVGEGT. CDR3 region: CASSRPDIGFGNTEAFF. CDR3 DNA sequence: TGTGCCAGCAGTCGACCGGACATTGGGTTCGGGAACACTGAAGCTTTCTTT.

This clonotype occurred many times. The chain couples TRBV12-5 to TRBJ1-2; 9 bases align to TRBD1. The CDR3 is made up of 14 amino acids. V was clipped by 7 bases and J by 5 bases; unmatched bases: 8. Looked up from germline, CDR1 is LGHNT and CDR2 is FRNRAP. CDR3 region: CASASSTGGYGYTF. The CDR3 DNA follows: TGTGCTAGTGCCTCCTCGACAGGGGGATATGGCTACACCTTC.

This clonotype was picked up many times. This chain uses TRBV6-1 with TRBJ2-7; TRBD2 matches at 13 bases. Trimming cost V 5 bases and J 2 bases; bases outside gene matches: 3. This CDR3 has 15 amino acids. Germline V CDR1 and CDR2: MNHNS, SASEGT. The CDR3 DNA reads as TGTGCCAGCAGTAAAACTAGCGGGAGGGCCTACGAGCAGTACTTC. As protein: CASSKTSGRAYEQYF.

Ten or more counts support this clonotype. The rearrangement links TRBV20-1 to TRBJ1-1; D gene uncertain. The CDR3 spans 11 residues. V lost 4 bases to trimming and J lost 5 bases, with 8 bases between them. Germline CDR1 DFQATT, CDR2 SNEGSKA (reference sequence). The CDR3: CSATFGTEAFF. The CDR3 DNA follows: TGCAGTGCTACGTTTGGGACTGAAGCTTTCTTT.

This clonotype was observed many times. The chain has TRBV4-1 and TRBJ2-2; 8 bases match TRBD2. V lost 1 base, J lost 3 bases, and 7 bases stayed unmatched. This CDR3 spans 17 amino acids. From germline, CDR1 is MGHRA and CDR2 YSYEKL. The CDR3 region is CASSQGLFGRDTGELFF. The CDR3 DNA sequence: TGCGCCAGCAGCCAAGGACTATTCGGGAGGGACACCGGGGAGCTGTTTTTT.

The sample holds many counts of this clonotype. V usage is TRBV7-2 and J usage is TRBJ2-7; D perhaps matches TRBD2 (5 bases). Germline V gives CDR1 SGHTA, CDR2 FQGNSA. The length of the CDR3 is 17 residues. The ends were cut back, 7 bases at V and 2 bases at J, with 24 bases in the middle. Here the CDR3 DNA reads TGTGCCAGCACCCCTTCCGCTAACTCCGGGATTCCCTACGAGCAGTACTTC. It encodes CASTPSANSGIPYEQYF. Combining the CDR3 with reference TRBV7-2 and TRBJ2-7 gives the whole variable domain GAGVSQSPSNKVTEKGKDVELRCDPISGHTALYWYRQSLGQGLEFLIYFQGNSAPDKSGLPSDRFSAERTGGSVSTLTIQRTQQEDSAVYLCASTPSANSGIPYEQYFGPGTRLTVT.

A remark on this clonotype: An end of the junction differs from the germline gene, which may be a read error. V is TRBV12-3 or TRBV12-4 and J is TRBJ2-7; D unclear. This CDR3 has 15 amino acids. The CDR3 protein is CASTQVQAYSYDQYF. The CDR3, as DNA: TGTGCCAGCACTCAAGTTCAGGCTTACTCCTACGATCAGTACTTC.